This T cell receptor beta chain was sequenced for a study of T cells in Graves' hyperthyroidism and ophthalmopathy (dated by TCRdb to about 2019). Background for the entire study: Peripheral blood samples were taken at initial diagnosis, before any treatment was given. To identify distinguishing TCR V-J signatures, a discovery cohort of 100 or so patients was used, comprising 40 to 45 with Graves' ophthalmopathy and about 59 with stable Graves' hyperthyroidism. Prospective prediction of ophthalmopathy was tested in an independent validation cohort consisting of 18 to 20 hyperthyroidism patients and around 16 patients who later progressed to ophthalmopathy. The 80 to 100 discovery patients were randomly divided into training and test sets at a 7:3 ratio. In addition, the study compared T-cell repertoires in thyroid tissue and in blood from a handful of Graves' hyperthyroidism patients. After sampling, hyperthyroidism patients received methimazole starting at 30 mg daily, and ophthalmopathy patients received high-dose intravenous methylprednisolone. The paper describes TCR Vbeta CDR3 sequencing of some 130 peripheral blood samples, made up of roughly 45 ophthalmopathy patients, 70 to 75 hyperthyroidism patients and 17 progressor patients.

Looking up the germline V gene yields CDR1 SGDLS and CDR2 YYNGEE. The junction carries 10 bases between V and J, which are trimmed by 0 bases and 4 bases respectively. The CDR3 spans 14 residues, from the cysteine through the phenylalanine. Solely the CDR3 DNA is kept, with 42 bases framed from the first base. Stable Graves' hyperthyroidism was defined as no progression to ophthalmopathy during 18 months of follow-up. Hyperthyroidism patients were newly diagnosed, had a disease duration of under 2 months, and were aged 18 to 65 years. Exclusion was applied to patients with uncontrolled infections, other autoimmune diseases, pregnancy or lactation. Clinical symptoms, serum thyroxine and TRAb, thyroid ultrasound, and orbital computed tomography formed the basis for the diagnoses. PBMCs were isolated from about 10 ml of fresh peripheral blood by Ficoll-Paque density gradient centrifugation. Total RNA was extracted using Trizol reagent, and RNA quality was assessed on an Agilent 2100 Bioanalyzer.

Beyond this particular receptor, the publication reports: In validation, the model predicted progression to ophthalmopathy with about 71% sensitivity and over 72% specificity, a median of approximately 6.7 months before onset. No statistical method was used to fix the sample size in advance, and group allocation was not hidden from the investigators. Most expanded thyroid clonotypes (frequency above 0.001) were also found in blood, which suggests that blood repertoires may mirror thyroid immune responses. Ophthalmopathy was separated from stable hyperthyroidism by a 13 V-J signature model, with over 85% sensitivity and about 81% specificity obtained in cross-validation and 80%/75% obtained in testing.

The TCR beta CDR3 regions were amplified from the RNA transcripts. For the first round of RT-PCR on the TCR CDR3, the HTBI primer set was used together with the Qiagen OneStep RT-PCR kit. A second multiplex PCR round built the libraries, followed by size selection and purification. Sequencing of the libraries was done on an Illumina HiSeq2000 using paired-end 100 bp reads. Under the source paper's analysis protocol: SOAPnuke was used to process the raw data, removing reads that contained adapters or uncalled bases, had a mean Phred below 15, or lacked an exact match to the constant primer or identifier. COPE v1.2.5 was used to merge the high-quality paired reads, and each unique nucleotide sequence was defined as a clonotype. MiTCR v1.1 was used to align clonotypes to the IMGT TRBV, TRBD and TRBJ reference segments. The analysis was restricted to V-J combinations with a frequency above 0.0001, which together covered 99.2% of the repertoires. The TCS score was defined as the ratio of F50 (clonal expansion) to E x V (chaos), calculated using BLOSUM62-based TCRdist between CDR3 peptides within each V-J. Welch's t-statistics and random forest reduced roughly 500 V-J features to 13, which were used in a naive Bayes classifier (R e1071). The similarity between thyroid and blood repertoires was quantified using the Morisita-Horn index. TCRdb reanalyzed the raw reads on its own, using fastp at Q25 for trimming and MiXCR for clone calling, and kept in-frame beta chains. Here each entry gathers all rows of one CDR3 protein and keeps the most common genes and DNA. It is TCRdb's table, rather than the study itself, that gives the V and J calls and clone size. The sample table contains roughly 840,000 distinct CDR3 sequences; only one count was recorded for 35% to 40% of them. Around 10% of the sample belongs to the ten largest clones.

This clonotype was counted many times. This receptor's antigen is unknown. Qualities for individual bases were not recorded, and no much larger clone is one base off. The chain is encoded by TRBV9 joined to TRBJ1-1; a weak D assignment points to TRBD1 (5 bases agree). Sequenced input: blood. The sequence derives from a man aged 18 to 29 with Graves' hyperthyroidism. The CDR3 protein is CASSVAGEGTEAFF. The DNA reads TGTGCCAGCAGCGTAGCGGGGGAGGGCACTGAAGCTTTCTTT.